A selection of T cell receptor beta chains follows, all from one sample in a study of early T cells in non-severe SARS-CoV-2 infection. TCRdb processed the 5' RACE reads anew with MiXCR; each CDR3 protein has one entry. The sample has tens of thousands of distinct CDR3 sequences; roughly 9.3% are singletons. Sequencing input: whole blood. The receptor set was obtained from an adult who was a healthcare worker with PCR-confirmed SARS-CoV-2 infection or an uninfected control (not recorded which). Both conserved end residues are part of each CDR3. D genes are given only for firm matches. Some rows mark clone size as missing; the rest say once, few, many or name a class of expanded clone.

D gene: TRBD1
J gene: TRBJ1-1
clone size: many
V gene: TRBV5-1
CDR3 DNA: TGCGCCAGCAGCTTTAGTACGGGACAGGGTCGTACTGAAGCTTTCTTT
CDR3 protein: CASSFSTGQGRTEAFF

D gene: .
J gene: TRBJ2-2
clone size: few
V gene: TRBV11-1
CDR3 DNA: TGTGCCAGCAGCTTAAGCCAGGGAGGCACCGGGGAGCTGTTTTTT
CDR3 protein: CASSLSQGGTGELFF

D gene: .
J gene: TRBJ2-3
clone size: .
V gene: TRBV5-1
CDR3 DNA: TGCGCCAGCAGCTTGGCTCGGACGGACAGCACAGATACGCAGTATTTT
CDR3 protein: CASSLARTDSTDTQYF

D gene: TRBD1
J gene: TRBJ1-1
clone size: many
V gene: TRBV7-9
CDR3 DNA: TGTGCCAGCAGCCTATCTAACCCGACAGGGACCGAAGCTTTCTTT
CDR3 protein: CASSLSNPTGTEAFF

D gene: .
J gene: TRBJ2-1
clone size: .
V gene: TRBV7-3
CDR3 DNA: TGTGCCAGCAGCTCCAACCCCGGGGGATTCGATGAGCAGTTCTTC
CDR3 protein: CASSSNPGGFDEQFF

D gene: TRBD1
J gene: TRBJ2-6
clone size: .
V gene: TRBV12-3/TRBV12-4
CDR3 DNA: TGTGCCAGCAGTGCGCAGGGGGCTGGGGCCAACGTCCTGACTTTC
CDR3 protein: CASSAQGAGANVLTF

D gene: .
J gene: TRBJ2-5
clone size: many
V gene: TRBV27
CDR3 DNA: TGTGCCAGCAGCCTAGCCGGGAGGGGGCCTGAGACCCAGTACTTC
CDR3 protein: CASSLAGRGPETQYF

D gene: TRBD1
J gene: TRBJ1-2
clone size: many
V gene: TRBV5-1
CDR3 DNA: TGCGCCAGCAGCCCCTCCACAGGGGACTATGGCTACACCTTC
CDR3 protein: CASSPSTGDYGYTF

D gene: .
J gene: TRBJ1-2
clone size: few
V gene: TRBV20-1
CDR3 DNA: TGCAGTGCTTGGGACTCCATCAACTATGGCTACACCTTC
CDR3 protein: CSAWDSINYGYTF

D gene: .
J gene: TRBJ1-2
clone size: few
V gene: TRBV9
CDR3 DNA: TGTGCCAGCAGCGTAGCCGTCAGGAGTGGCTACACCTTC
CDR3 protein: CASSVAVRSGYTF

D gene: .
J gene: TRBJ2-1
clone size: .
V gene: TRBV12-3/TRBV12-4
CDR3 DNA: TGTGCCAGCAGTAACAGCTACAATGAGCAGTTCTTC
CDR3 protein: CASSNSYNEQFF

D gene: TRBD2
J gene: TRBJ2-1
clone size: many
V gene: TRBV12-3/TRBV12-4
CDR3 DNA: TGTGCCAGCAGCCCAAGGGGCGGGAGTTTGAATGAGCAGTTCTTC
CDR3 protein: CASSPRGGSLNEQFF

D gene: .
J gene: TRBJ2-6
clone size: .
V gene: TRBV27
CDR3 DNA: TGTGCCAGCAGTTACCGCTCTGGGGCCAACGTCCTGACTTTC
CDR3 protein: CASSYRSGANVLTF

D gene: .
J gene: TRBJ2-3
clone size: few
V gene: TRBV3-1
CDR3 DNA: TGTGCCAGCAGCCTCGGGGTTGGCACAGATACGCAGTATTTT
CDR3 protein: CASSLGVGTDTQYF

D gene: .
J gene: TRBJ2-1
clone size: medium-sized
V gene: TRBV9
CDR3 DNA: TGTGCCAGCAGCGTAGGTTACGACAACAATGAGCAGTTCTTC
CDR3 protein: CASSVGYDNNEQFF

D gene: TRBD1
J gene: TRBJ2-7
clone size: many
V gene: TRBV6-2/TRBV6-3
CDR3 DNA: TGTGCCAGCAGTTCGACAGGGTACGACGAGCAGTACTTC
CDR3 protein: CASSSTGYDEQYF

D gene: .
J gene: TRBJ2-1
clone size: .
V gene: TRBV7-2
CDR3 DNA: TGTGCCAGCAGTTTCACCTACAATGAGCAGTTCTTC
CDR3 protein: CASSFTYNEQFF

D gene: .
J gene: TRBJ2-2
clone size: .
V gene: TRBV6-6
CDR3 DNA: TGTGCCAGCAGGAAGGGCACCGGGGAGCTGTTTTTT
CDR3 protein: CASRKGTGELFF

D gene: .
J gene: TRBJ2-1
clone size: many
V gene: TRBV19
CDR3 DNA: TGTGCCAGTAGTCCCCAGGGACCAGAGCAGTTCTTC
CDR3 protein: CASSPQGPEQFF

D gene: TRBD2
J gene: TRBJ2-3
clone size: many
V gene: TRBV7-6
CDR3 DNA: TGTGCCAGCAGCTTAACGTCCTGGCGGGAGTTCCCAGATACGCAGTATTTT
CDR3 protein: CASSLTSWREFPDTQYF

D gene: TRBD1
J gene: TRBJ1-2
clone size: few
V gene: TRBV29-1
CDR3 DNA: TGCAGCATTCATACAGGGGGCGAGTATTCTGGCTACACCTTC
CDR3 protein: CSIHTGGEYSGYTF

D gene: .
J gene: TRBJ1-2
clone size: .
V gene: TRBV7-9
CDR3 DNA: TGTGCTCTCGGGACAAATAACTATGGCTACACCTTC
CDR3 protein: CALGTNNYGYTF

D gene: .
J gene: TRBJ2-6
clone size: many
V gene: TRBV10-2
CDR3 DNA: TGCGCCAGCACCCCGTCTGGGGCCAACGTCCTGACTTTC
CDR3 protein: CASTPSGANVLTF

D gene: .
J gene: TRBJ1-1
clone size: few
V gene: TRBV14
CDR3 DNA: TGTGCCAGCAGCCAAGTTATCGGGGGTACTGAAGCTTTCTTT
CDR3 protein: CASSQVIGGTEAFF

D gene: .
J gene: TRBJ2-1
clone size: few
V gene: TRBV7-9
CDR3 DNA: TGTGCCAGCAGCTCAGAGGGACCCCTCGGGAATGAGCAGTTCTTC
CDR3 protein: CASSSEGPLGNEQFF

D gene: TRBD2
J gene: TRBJ2-3
clone size: many
V gene: TRBV28
CDR3 DNA: TGTGCCAGCAGGGGGGGGAATACGCAGTATTTT
CDR3 protein: CASRGGNTQYF

D gene: TRBD1
J gene: TRBJ1-1
clone size: .
V gene: TRBV20-1
CDR3 DNA: TGCAGTGCTAGAGCAACAGGGGGGCCTGAAGCTTTCTTT
CDR3 protein: CSARATGGPEAFF

D gene: .
J gene: TRBJ2-2
clone size: few
V gene: TRBV18
CDR3 DNA: TGTGCCAGCTCCTCTCAACCCCACTCGGCCCGCACCGGGGAGCTGTTTTTT
CDR3 protein: CASSSQPHSARTGELFF

D gene: TRBD2
J gene: TRBJ2-7
clone size: many
V gene: TRBV7-6
CDR3 DNA: TGTGCCAGCAGCCTTTCTAGCGGGACCTACGAGCAGTACTTC
CDR3 protein: CASSLSSGTYEQYF

D gene: .
J gene: TRBJ2-1
clone size: many
V gene: TRBV11-2
CDR3 DNA: TGTGCCAGCAGCTTAAGACTAGTAGGATCTAGGGATGAGCAGTTCTTC
CDR3 protein: CASSLRLVGSRDEQFF

D gene: TRBD1
J gene: TRBJ2-2
clone size: many
V gene: TRBV7-2
CDR3 DNA: TGTGCCAGCAGCTTGACAGGGGTTGGCACCGGGGAGCTGTTTTTT
CDR3 protein: CASSLTGVGTGELFF

D gene: TRBD2
J gene: TRBJ2-1
clone size: few
V gene: TRBV4-3
CDR3 DNA: TGCGCCAGCAGCCAAGATCCGGGACTAGCGGGACTTAAGCAGTTCTTC
CDR3 protein: CASSQDPGLAGLKQFF

D gene: TRBD2
J gene: TRBJ2-2
clone size: many
V gene: TRBV12-3/TRBV12-4
CDR3 DNA: TGTGCCAGCTCGACGACTAGCGGGAGCCGGGAGCTGTTTTTT
CDR3 protein: CASSTTSGSRELFF

D gene: .
J gene: TRBJ2-2
clone size: many
V gene: TRBV4-3
CDR3 DNA: TGCGCCAGCAGCCAGGCGGGGAACACCGGGGAGCTGTTTTTT
CDR3 protein: CASSQAGNTGELFF

D gene: TRBD1
J gene: TRBJ2-1
clone size: .
V gene: TRBV12-3/TRBV12-4
CDR3 DNA: TGTGCCAGCAGTTTAAGGGCAGGGGGCAATGAGCAGTTCTTC
CDR3 protein: CASSLRAGGNEQFF

D gene: .
J gene: TRBJ2-1
clone size: .
V gene: TRBV20-1
CDR3 DNA: TGCAGTGCTAGAGATAGCTCGCTAGCAGAGTACAATGAGCAGTTCTTC
CDR3 protein: CSARDSSLAEYNEQFF

D gene: TRBD1
J gene: TRBJ1-1
clone size: many
V gene: TRBV12-3/TRBV12-4
CDR3 DNA: TGTGCCAGCAGTTTACGGCAGGGGGGCACAGCTTTCTTT
CDR3 protein: CASSLRQGGTAFF